Sequencing of this T cell receptor (beta chain) was carried out in a study of PD-1 blockade in classical Hodgkin lymphoma. Study as a whole: Patients in the cohort were put on intravenous nivolumab, 3 mg/kg every 2 weeks. Whole-study results and caveats: CD4+ TCR diversity climbed significantly by C4D1, unlike CD8+ TCR diversity.

All the patients suffered relapse after autologous stem cell transplantation, and brentuximab vedotin exposure differed. Under best response, outcomes were complete response, partial response or progressive disease. On this clone: Its antigen is still unknown.

V lost 4 bases to trimming and J lost 5 bases, with 12 bases between them. The CDR3 runs to 14 residues. Germline values: CDR1 LGHNA, CDR2 YNFKEQ. Sequenced by immunoSEQ multiplex PCR; TCRdb stores in-frame clones only, minus some. The repertoire holds around 30,000 clones, with roughly 70% as singletons. The sequence was collected from a human donor with classical Hodgkin lymphoma. The sequenced sample was peripheral blood mononuclear cells (PBMCs), obtained before the second cycle of nivolumab. The chain couples TRBV4-2 to TRBJ1-3, with D hard to call. The DNA of the CDR3 is TGTGCCAGCAGCCCGACGCTCGGGAGAAACACCATATATTTT. It specifies CASSPTLGRNTIYF.